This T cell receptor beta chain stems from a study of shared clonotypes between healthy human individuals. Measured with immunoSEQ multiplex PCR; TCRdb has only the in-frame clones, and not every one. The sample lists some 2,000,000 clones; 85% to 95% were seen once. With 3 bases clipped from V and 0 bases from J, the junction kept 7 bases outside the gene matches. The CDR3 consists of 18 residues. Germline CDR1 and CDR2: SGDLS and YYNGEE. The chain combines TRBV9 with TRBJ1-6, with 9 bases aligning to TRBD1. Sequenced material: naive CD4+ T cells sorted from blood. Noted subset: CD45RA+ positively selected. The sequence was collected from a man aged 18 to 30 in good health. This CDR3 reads CASSGGQGKSSYNSPLHF. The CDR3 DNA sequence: TGTGCCAGCAGCGGGGGACAGGGCAAAAGCTCCTATAATTCACCCCTCCACTTT.